This note documents a single TCR beta chain sequence. The CDR3 length is 15 residues. Looked up from germline, CDR1 is SGDLS and CDR2 is YYNGEE. V shed 4 bases, J shed 5 bases, and the junction held 4 bases outside the gene matches. Assay: immunoSEQ multiplex PCR; the TCRdb copy retains only in-frame clones and omits some. Of approximately 63,000 clones detected, 86% appear once; the ten largest clones hold approximately 1.2%. The data derive from a study of blood T cell repertoires in COVID-19. About the research overall: From T cells, B-cell-depleted T cells, or PBMCs came the material, which was cDNA or gDNA.

The chain joins TRBV9 to TRBJ2-3; 13 bases line up with TRBD2. The specimen sequenced was peripheral blood. The TCR was taken from a woman older than 75 with acute or convalescent COVID-19. CDR3 nucleotides: TGTGCCAGCAGCTTCGGGACTAGCGGGATAGATACGCAGTATTTT. Translation: CASSFGTSGIDTQYF.